This T cell receptor beta chain comes out of a study of OX40 agonist ivuxolimab in advanced cancers. CDR3 size: 14 residues. V lost 6 bases and J lost 8; bases outside the gene matches: 8. Germline V lookup: CDR1 SEHNR, CDR2 FQNEAQ (reference sequence). Profiling relied on immunoSEQ multiplex PCR, and the TCRdb table lists in-frame clones only, not all of them. The sample records tens of thousands of clones, roughly 78% being singletons. The V gene is TRBV7-9, the J gene TRBJ1-4, with TRBD1 identical over 8 bases. This sample comprised CD4+ or CD8+ T cells sorted from blood, obtained in a trial of the OX40 agonist ivuxolimab. The TCR was taken from an adult with an advanced solid tumor such as melanoma, head and neck, liver or kidney cancer. CDR3 amino acids: CASRTGDSGEKLFF. CDR3 bases: TGTGCCAGCAGGACAGGGGATTCGGGGGAAAAACTGTTTTTT.